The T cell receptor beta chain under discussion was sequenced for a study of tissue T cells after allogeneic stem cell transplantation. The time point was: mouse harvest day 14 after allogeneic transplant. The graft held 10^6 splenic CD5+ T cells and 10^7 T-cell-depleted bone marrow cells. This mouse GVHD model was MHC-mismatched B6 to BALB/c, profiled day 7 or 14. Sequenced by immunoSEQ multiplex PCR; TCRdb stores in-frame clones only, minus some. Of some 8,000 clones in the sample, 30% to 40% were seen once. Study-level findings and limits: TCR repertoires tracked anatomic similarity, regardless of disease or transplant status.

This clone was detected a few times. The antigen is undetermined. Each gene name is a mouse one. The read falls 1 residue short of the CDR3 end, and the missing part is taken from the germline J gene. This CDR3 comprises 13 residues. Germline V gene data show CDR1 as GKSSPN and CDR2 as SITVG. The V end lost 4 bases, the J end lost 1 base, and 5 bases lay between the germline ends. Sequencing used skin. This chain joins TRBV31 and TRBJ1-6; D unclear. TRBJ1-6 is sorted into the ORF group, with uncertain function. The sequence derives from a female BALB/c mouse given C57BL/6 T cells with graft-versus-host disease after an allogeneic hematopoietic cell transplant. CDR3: CAWTGSYNSPLYF. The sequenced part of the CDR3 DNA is TGTGCCTGGACGGGGTCCTATAATTCGCCCCTCTAC.